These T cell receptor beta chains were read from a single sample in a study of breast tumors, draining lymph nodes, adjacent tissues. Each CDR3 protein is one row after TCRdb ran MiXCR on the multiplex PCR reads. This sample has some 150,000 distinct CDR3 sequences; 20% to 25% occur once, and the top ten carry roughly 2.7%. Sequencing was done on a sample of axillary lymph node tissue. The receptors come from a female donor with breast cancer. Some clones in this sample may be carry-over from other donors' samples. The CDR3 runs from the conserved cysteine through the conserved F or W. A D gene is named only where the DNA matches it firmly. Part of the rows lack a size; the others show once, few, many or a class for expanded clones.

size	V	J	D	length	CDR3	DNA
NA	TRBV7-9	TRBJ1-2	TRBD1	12	CASNLVTGGYTF	TGTGCCAGCAACCTAGTGACAGGGGGCTACACCTTC
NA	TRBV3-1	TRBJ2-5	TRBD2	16	CASSLSGTGGRETQYF	TGTGCCAGCAGTCTCTCCGGGACTGGCGGGAGGGAGACCCAGTACTTC
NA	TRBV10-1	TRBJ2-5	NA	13	CASGESFQETQYF	TGCGCCAGCGGCGAAAGCTTCCAGGAGACCCAGTACTTC
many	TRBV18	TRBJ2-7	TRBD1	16	CASSPRGQAASYEQYF	TGTGCCAGCTCACCACGCGGACAGGCGGCATCCTACGAGCAGTACTTC
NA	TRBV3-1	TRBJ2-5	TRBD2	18	CASSQGSGTSGWQETQYF	TGTGCCAGCAGCCAAGGATCGGGGACTAGCGGGTGGCAAGAGACCCAGTACTTC
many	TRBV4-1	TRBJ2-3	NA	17	CASSQDLDSTYTDTQYF	TGCGCCAGCAGCCAAGATCTTGACAGTACTTACACAGATACGCAGTATTTT
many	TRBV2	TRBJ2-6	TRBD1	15	CASSATGSGANVLTF	TGTGCCAGCAGTGCGACAGGGTCTGGGGCCAACGTCCTGACTTTC
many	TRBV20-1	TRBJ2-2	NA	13	CSAKGRNTGELFF	TGCAGTGCTAAGGGCCGGAACACCGGGGAGCTGTTTTTT
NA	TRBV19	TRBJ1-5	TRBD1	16	CASSISAQGENQPQHF	TGTGCCAGTAGTATATCGGCACAGGGGGAAAATCAGCCCCAGCATTTT
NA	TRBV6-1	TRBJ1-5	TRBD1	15	CASSVTGMGNQPQHF	TGTGCCAGCAGTGTGACAGGGATGGGGAATCAGCCCCAGCATTTT
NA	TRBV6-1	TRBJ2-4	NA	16	CASSERTTLAKNIQYF	TGTGCCAGCAGTGAGAGGACTACGCTAGCCAAAAACATTCAGTACTTC
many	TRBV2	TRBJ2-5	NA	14	CASSEESGGETQYF	TGTGCCAGCAGTGAAGAATCTGGGGGGGAGACCCAGTACTTC
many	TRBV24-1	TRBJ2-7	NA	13	CATSESGVLEQYF	TGTGCCACCAGTGAATCGGGGGTACTCGAGCAGTACTTC
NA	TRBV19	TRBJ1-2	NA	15	CASRPATVTNYGYTF	TGTGCCAGTAGACCAGCAACGGTTACTAACTATGGCTACACCTTC
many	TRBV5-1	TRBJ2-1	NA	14	CASSLAGRYNEQFF	TGCGCCAGCAGCTTAGCCGGGAGATACAATGAGCAGTTCTTC
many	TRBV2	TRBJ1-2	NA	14	CASSGRRWGYGYTF	TGTGCCAGCAGTGGACGAAGGTGGGGCTATGGCTACACCTTC
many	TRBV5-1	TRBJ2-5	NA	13	CASSMGQWETQYF	TGCGCCAGCAGCATGGGACAATGGGAGACCCAGTACTTC
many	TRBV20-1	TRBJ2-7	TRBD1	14	CSAEAAGTGREQYF	TGCAGTGCGGAAGCCGCCGGGACAGGGCGCGAGCAGTACTTC
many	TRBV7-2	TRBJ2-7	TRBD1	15	CASSLGDRVSYEQYF	TGTGCCAGCAGCTTAGGAGACAGGGTTTCCTACGAGCAGTACTTC
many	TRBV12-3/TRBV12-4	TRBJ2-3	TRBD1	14	CATSTTGGMGTQYF	TGTGCCACCAGCACGACAGGGGGAATGGGTACGCAGTATTTT
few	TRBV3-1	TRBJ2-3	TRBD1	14	CASTDRGLSDTQYF	TGTGCCAGCACCGACAGGGGGCTTTCAGATACGCAGTATTTT
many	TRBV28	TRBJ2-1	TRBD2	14	CASSTSGRFNEQFF	TGTGCCAGCAGTACTAGCGGGAGGTTCAATGAGCAGTTCTTC
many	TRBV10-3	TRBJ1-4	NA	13	CATRVRGGEKLFF	TGTGCCACGCGGGTCAGGGGAGGTGAAAAACTGTTTTTT
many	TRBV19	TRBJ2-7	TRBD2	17	CASSPSTSGSPTYEQYF	TGTGCCAGTAGTCCATCGACTAGCGGGAGCCCCACCTACGAGCAGTACTTC